This T cell receptor beta chain was recovered during a study of identifying expanded T cells in peripheral blood (dated by TCRdb to the late 2010s). Context from the whole study: Four technical replicates, made by sequencing separate aliquots from the same pool of genomic DNA, were compared pairwise.

No immune events, such as infections, were documented for the healthy donors during the collection period. To calibrate time-dependent variance in a beta-binomial model of T-cell clone differential abundance, blood repertoires from healthy donors were used as a training cohort. The training cohort included around 10 healthy donors, of whom 3 were female and 7 were male. Donor ages ranged from about 29 to 65 years, with an average of 43 years. Whole blood, obtained from a commercial supplier, was collected from each healthy donor at three time points spaced about 2 weeks apart. For immunosequencing, genomic DNA was extracted from whole blood that had not been sorted. Broad study findings and their caveats: The authors expected that over much longer intervals, such as months to years, biological variance in healthy repertoires might increase even further. The binomial model flagged approximately 1.2 differentially abundant clones between technical replicates but 15 to 17 over roughly two weeks and 19 over around four weeks. In all healthy donors, the variance in clone template counts between samples taken 2 to 3 weeks apart rose significantly as total template count increased. Across all healthy-donor time intervals, the beta-binomial model significantly lowered both the number of clones called differentially abundant and the false-positive rate.

As concerns this clone: Its antigen remains unidentified. The record has no base qualities; no much larger clone is one base away.

From the cysteine through the phenylalanine, the CDR3 covers 19 amino acids. The only DNA kept is the CDR3, 57 bases in frame from the first base. As encoded in the germline V gene (reference sequence), CDR1 is SEHNR while CDR2 is FQNEAQ. The junction shows trimming of 4 bases on V and 0 bases on J, and the gene matches do not reach 12 bases of it. TCRbeta CDR3 regions were profiled with the immunoSEQ Assay using bias-controlled multiplex PCR amplification of genomic DNA. The authors processed their data as follows. The absolute abundance of each unique TCRbeta CDR3 region was quantified after sequences were collapsed and filtered. Differential abundance was assessed using a binomial (Fisher-equivalent) model and a beta-binomial model in which time-dependent variance fitted from healthy donors was added. Clones with fewer than 5 combined templates were removed, and differential abundance was called for clones with a Benjamini-Hochberg FDR below 0.01. Using the form v = (b*log(k)+a)^2, the beta-binomial variance was modeled as a function of the total template count across the two samples. Entries here come from immuneACCESS through TCRdb and include only in-frame sequences with V and J called. Some clones fail to appear in such tables; in the studies checked, an unresolved V gene covers under half of the shortfall, and the cause of the remainder is unknown. For V, J and clone size, that table is used; D and trimming come from the DNA. In this sample the table shows about 100,000 clones, over 75% of which occur a single time. 5.5% of the sample comes from the top ten.

The sequenced sample was blood. The chain was built from TRBV7-9 and TRBJ2-6, with 7 middle bases fitting TRBD1. The clonotype originates from a person aged 18 to 75 in good health. The DNA sequence is TGTGCCAGCAGCTCTTTTGGGGGCACAGGGGTCTCTGGGGCCAACGTCCTGACTTTC. This gives the protein CASSSFGGTGVSGANVLTF.